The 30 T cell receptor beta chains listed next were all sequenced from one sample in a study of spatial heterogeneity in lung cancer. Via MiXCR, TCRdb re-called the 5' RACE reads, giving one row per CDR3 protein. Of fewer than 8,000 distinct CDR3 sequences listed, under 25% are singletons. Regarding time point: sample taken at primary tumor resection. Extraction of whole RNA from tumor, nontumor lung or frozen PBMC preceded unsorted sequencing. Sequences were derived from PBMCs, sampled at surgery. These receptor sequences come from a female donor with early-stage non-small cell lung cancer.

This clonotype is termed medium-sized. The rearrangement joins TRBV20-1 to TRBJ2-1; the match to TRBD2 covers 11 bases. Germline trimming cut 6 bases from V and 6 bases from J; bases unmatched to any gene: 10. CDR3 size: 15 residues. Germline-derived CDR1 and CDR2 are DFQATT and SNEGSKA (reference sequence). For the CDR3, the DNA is TGCAGTGCAGATTTAGCGGGAGGGATGGGCAATGAGCAGTTCTTC. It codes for CSADLAGGMGNEQFF.

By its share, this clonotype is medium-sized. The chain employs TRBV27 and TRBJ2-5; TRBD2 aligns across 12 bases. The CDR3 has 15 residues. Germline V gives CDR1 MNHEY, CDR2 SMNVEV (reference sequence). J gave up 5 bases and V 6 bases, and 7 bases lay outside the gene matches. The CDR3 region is CASSRRLAGVETQYF. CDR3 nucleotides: TGTGCCAGCAGCCGACGACTAGCGGGAGTGGAGACCCAGTACTTC.

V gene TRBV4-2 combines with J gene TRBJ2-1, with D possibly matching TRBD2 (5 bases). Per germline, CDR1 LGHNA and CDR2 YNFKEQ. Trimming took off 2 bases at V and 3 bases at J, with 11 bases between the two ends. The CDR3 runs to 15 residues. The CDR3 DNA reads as TGTGCCAGCAGCCAAACGGGAACGAACTACAATGAGCAGTTCTTC. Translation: CASSQTGTNYNEQFF.

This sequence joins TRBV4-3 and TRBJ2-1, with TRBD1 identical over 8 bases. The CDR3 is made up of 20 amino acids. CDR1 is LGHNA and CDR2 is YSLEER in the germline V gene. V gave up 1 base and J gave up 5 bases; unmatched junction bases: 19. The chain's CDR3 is CASSQALALIGQGRDNEQFF. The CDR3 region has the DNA TGCGCCAGCAGCCAAGCCCTGGCCCTAATAGGACAGGGAAGGGACAATGAGCAGTTCTTC.

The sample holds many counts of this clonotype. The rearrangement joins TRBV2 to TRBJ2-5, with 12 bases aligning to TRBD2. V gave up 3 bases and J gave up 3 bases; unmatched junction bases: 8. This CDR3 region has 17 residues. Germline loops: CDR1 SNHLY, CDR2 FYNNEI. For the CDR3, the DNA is TGTGCCAGCAGTGAGGGAACTAGCGGGGGGTCAGAAGAGACCCAGTACTTC. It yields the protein CASSEGTSGGSEETQYF.

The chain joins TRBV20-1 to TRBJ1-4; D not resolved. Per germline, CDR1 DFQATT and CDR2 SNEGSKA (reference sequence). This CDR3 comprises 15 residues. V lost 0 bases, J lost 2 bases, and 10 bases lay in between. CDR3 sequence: CSARDHRWTNEKLFF. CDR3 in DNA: TGCAGTGCTAGAGATCACCGGTGGACTAATGAAAAACTGTTTTTT.

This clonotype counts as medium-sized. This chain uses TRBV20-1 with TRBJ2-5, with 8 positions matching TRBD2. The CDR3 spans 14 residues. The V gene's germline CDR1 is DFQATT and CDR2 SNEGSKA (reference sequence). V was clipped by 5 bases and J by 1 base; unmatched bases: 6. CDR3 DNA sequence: TGCAGTGCTGGAGCGGGGGATATCCAAGAGACCCAGTACTTC. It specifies CSAGAGDIQETQYF.

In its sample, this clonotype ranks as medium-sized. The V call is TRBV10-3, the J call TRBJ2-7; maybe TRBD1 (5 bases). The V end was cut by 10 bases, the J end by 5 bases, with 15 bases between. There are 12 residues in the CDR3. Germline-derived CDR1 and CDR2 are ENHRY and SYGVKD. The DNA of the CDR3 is TGTGCCACCCCCCGATGGGGCGACGAGCAGTACGTC. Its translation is CATPRWGDEQYV.

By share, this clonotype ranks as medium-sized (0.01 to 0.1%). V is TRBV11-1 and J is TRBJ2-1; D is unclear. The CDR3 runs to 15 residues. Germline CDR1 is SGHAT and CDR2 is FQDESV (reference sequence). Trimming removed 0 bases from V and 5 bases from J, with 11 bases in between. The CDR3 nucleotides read TGTGCCAGCAGCTTAGCGGGCAACCCCCACAATGAGCAGTTCTTC. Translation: CASSLAGNPHNEQFF.

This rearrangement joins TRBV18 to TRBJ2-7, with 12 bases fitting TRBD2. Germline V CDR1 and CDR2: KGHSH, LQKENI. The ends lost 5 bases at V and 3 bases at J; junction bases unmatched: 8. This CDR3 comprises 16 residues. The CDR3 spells CASSVGLAGYNYEQYF. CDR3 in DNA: TGTGCCAGCTCAGTCGGACTAGCGGGGTATAACTACGAGCAGTACTTC.

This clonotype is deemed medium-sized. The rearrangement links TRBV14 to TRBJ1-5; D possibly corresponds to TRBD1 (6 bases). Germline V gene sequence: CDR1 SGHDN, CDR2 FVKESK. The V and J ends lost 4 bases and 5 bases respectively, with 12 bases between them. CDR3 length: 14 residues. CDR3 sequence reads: CASSPTNRDQPQHF. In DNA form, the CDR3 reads TGTGCCAGCAGCCCTACAAACAGGGATCAGCCCCAGCATTTT. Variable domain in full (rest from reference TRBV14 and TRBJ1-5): EAGVTQFPSHSVIEKGQTVTLRCDPISGHDNLYWYRRVMGKEIKFLLHFVKESKQDESGMPNNRFLAERTGGTYSTLKVQPAELEDSGVYFCASSPTNRDQPQHFGDGTRLSIL.

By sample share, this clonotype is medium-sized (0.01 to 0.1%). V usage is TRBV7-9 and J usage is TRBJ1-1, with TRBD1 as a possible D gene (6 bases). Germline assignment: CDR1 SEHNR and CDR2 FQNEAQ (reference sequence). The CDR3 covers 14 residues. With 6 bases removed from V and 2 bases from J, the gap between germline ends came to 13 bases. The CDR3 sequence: CASRPRGTNTEAFF. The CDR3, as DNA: TGTGCCAGCAGACCCAGGGGAACCAACACTGAAGCTTTCTTT.

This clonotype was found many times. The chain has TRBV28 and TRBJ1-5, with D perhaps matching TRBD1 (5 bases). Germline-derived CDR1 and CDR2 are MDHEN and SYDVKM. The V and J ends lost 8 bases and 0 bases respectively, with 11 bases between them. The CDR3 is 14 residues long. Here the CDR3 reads CASGTDPSNQPQHF. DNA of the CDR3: TGTGCCAGCGGGACGGATCCTAGCAATCAGCCCCAGCATTTT.

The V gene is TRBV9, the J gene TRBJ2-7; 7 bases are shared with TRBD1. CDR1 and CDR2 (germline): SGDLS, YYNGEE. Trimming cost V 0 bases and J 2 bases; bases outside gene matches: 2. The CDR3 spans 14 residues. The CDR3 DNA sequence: TGTGCCAGCAGCGTAGGACAGGGTACCTACGAGCAGTACTTC. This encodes CASSVGQGTYEQYF.

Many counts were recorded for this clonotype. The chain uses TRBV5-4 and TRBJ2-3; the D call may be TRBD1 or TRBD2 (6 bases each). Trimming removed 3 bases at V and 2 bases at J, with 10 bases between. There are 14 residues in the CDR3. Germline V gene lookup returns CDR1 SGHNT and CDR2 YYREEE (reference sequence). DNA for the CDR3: TGTGCCAGCAGCTCGCGGGACACCACAGATACGCAGTATTTT. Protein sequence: CASSSRDTTDTQYF.

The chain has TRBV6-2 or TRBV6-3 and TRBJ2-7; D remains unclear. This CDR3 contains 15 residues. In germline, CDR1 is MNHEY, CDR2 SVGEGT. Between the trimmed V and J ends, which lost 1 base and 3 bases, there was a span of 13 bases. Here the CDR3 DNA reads TGTGCCAGCAGTTACTTCACAGTTCCCTACTACGAGCAGTACTTC. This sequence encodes CASSYFTVPYYEQYF.

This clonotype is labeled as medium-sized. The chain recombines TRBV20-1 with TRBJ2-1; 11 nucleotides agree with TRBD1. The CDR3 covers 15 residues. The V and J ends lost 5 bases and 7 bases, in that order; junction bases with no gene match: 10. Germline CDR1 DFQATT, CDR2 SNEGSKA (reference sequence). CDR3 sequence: CSARLSDRGRNEQFF. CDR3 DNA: TGCAGTGCTCGCCTTTCGGACAGGGGGCGTAATGAGCAGTTCTTC.

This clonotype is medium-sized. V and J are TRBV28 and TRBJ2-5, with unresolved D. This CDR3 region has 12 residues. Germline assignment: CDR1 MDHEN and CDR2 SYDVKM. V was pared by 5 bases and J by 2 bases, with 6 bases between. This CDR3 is CASSPPQETQYF. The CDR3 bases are TGTGCCAGCAGTCCCCCACAAGAGACCCAGTACTTC.

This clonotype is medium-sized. This CDR3 is CAWSRTGGYGANVLTF. CDR3 nucleotide sequence: TGTGCCTGGAGCCGGACAGGGGGCTATGGGGCCAACGTCCTGACTTTC. The J gene is TRBJ2-6, the V gene TRBV30, with TRBD1 matching over 11 bases. CDR3 length: 16 amino acids. Looked up from germline, CDR1 is GTSNPN and CDR2 is SVGIG (reference sequence). Trimming at V came to 3 bases and at J to 3 bases, leaving 4 bases not matched to a gene.

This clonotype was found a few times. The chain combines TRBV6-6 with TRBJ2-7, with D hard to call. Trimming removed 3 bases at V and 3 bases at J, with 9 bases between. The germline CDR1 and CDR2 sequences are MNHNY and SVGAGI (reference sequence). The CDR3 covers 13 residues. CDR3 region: CASSYQSLYEQYV. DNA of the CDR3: TGTGCCAGCAGTTATCAGTCTCTCTACGAGCAGTACGTC.

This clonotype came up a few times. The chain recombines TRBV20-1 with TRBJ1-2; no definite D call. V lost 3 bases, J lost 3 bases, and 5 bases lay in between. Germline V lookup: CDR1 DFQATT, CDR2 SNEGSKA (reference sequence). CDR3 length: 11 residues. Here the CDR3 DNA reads TGCAGTGCTAGTGGGGACTATGGCTACACCTTC. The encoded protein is CSASGDYGYTF.

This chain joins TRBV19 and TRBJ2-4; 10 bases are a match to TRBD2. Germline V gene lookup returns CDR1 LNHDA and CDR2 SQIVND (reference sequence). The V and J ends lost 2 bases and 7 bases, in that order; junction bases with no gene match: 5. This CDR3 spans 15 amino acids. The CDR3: CASSITAGGPNIQYF. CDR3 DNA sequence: TGTGCCAGTAGTATAACAGCGGGAGGGCCTAACATTCAGTACTTC.

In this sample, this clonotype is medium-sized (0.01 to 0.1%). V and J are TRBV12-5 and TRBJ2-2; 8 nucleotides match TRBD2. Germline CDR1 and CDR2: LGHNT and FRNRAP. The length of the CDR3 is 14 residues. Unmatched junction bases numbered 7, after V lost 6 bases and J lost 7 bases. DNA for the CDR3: TGTGCTAGTGGGCCGGGGGGGCCGAACGGGGAGCTGTTTTTT. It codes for CASGPGGPNGELFF.

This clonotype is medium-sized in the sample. The CDR3 loop reads CASSPRRVAGGQYF. Written as DNA, the CDR3 is TGTGCCAGCAGCCCCCGTCGGGTAGCGGGAGGGCAGTATTTT. J is TRBJ2-3 and V is TRBV7-8; TRBD2 aligns across 10 bases. The germline V gene encodes CDR1 SGHVS and CDR2 FQNEAQ. There are 14 residues in the CDR3. V gave up 5 bases and J gave up 11 bases; unmatched junction bases: 10. Using reference TRBV7-8 and TRBJ2-3 for the parts outside the CDR3, the full variable domain is GAGVSQSPRYKVAKRGQDVALRCDPISGHVSLFWYQQALGQGPEFLTYFQNEAQLDKSGLPSDRFFAERPEGSVSTLKIQRTQQEDSAVYLCASSPRRVAGGQYFGPGTRLTVL.

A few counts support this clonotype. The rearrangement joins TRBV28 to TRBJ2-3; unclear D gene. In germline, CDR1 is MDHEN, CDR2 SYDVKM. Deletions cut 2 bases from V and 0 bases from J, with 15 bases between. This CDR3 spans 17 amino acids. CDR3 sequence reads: CASSLLDERTSTDTQYF. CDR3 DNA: TGTGCCAGCAGTTTACTGGATGAGCGCACTAGCACAGATACGCAGTATTTT.

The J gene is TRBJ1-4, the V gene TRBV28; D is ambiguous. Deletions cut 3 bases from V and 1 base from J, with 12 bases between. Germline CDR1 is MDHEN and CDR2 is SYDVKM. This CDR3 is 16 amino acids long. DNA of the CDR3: TGTGCCAGCAGTTTTACCGGGGAGGGAACTAATGAAAAACTGTTTTTT. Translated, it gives CASSFTGEGTNEKLFF.

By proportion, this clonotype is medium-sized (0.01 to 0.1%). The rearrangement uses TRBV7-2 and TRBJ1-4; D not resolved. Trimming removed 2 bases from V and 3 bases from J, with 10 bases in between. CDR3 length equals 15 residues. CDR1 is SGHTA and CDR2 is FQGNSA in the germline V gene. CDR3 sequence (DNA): TGTGCCAGCAGCTTAAGTAACCTACCTAATGAAAAACTGTTTTTT. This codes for CASSLSNLPNEKLFF.

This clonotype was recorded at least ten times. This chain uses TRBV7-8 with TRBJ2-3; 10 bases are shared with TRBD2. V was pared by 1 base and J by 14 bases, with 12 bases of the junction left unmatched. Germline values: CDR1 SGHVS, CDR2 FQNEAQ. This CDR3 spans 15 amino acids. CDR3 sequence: CASSLVIVAGGFLYF. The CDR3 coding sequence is TGTGCCAGCAGCTTAGTGATAGTAGCGGGAGGATTTTTGTATTTT.

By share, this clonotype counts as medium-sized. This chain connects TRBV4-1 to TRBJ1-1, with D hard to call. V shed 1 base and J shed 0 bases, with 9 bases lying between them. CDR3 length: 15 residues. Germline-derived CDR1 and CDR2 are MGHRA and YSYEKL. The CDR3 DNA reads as TGCGCCAGCAGCCAAGTTGGACGCTTGAACACTGAAGCTTTCTTT. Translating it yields CASSQVGRLNTEAFF.

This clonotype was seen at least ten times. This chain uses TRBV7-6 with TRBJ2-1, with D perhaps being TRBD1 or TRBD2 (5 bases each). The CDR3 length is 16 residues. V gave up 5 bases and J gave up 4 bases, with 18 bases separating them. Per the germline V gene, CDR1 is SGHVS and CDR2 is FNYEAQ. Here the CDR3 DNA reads TGTGCCAGCAGCACCCTCCCAGGGACCACTTACAATGAGCAGTTCTTC. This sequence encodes CASSTLPGTTYNEQFF.